Described below is a single T cell receptor (beta chain) sequence and its context. These data belong to a study of blood T cell repertoires in COVID-19. Study information: Samples came from the United States, Italy and Spain, spanning acute and convalescent COVID-19.

The CDR3 sequence is 15 residues long. Germline CDR1 reads SGHRS; CDR2 reads YFSETQ. V shed 4 bases, J shed 0 bases, and the junction held 5 bases outside the gene matches. Per the original methods: By means of reference gene primer amplification, nucleated cell counts were estimated. Measured with immunoSEQ multiplex PCR; TCRdb has only the in-frame clones, and not every one. The DNA gave D and trimming, while V, J and clone size come from that table. Seen here are fewer than 500,000 clones, more than 80% observed once, and the top ten hold around 1.4%. The chain uses TRBV5-1 and TRBJ1-2; 8 bases agree with TRBD1. Sequencing was performed on peripheral blood. This receptor was obtained from a woman aged 25 to 39 with active or convalescent COVID-19. The CDR3 loop reads CASSIDRGTNYGYTF. In DNA form, the CDR3 reads TGCGCCAGCAGCATTGACAGGGGAACTAACTATGGCTACACCTTC.